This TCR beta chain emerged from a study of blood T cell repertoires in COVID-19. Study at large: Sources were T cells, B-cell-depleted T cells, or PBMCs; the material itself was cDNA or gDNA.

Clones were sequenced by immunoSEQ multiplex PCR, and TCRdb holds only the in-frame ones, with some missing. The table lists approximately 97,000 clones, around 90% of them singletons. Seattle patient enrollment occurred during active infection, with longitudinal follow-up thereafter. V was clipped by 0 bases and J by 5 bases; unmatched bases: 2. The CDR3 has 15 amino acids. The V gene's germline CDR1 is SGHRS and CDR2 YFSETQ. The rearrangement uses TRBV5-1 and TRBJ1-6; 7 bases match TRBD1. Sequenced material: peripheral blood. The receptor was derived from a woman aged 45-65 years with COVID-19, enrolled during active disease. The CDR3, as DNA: TGCGCCAGCAGCTTGGGGGGGACAGATAATTCACCCCTCCACTTT. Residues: CASSLGGTDNSPLHF.